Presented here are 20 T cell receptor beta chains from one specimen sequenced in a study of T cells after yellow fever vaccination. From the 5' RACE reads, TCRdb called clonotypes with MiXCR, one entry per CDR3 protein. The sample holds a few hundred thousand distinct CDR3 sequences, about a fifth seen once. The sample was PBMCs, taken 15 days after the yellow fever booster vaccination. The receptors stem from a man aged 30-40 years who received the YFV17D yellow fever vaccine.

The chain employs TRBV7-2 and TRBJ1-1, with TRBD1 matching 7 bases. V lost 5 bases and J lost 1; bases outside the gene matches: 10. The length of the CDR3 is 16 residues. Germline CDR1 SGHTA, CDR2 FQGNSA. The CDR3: CASSRPFGTANTEAFF. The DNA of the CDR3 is TGTGCCAGCAGCCGACCCTTTGGGACAGCGAACACTGAAGCTTTCTTT. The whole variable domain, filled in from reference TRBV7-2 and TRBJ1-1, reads GAGVSQSPSNKVTEKGKDVELRCDPISGHTALYWYRQSLGQGLEFLIYFQGNSAPDKSGLPSDRFSAERTGGSVSTLTIQRTQQEDSAVYLCASSRPFGTANTEAFFGQGTRLTVV.

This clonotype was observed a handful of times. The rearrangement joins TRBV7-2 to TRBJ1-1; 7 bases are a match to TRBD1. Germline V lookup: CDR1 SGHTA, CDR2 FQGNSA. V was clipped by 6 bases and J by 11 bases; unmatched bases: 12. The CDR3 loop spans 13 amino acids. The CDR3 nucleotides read TGTGCCAGCAGTTTCCACAGGGGCCAGGAGGCTTTCTTT. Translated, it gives CASSFHRGQEAFF.

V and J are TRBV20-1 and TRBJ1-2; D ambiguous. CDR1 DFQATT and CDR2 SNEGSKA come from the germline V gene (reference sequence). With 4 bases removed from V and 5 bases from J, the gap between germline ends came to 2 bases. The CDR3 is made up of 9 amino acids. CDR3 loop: CSATYGYTF. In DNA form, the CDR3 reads TGCAGTGCTACATATGGCTACACCTTC.

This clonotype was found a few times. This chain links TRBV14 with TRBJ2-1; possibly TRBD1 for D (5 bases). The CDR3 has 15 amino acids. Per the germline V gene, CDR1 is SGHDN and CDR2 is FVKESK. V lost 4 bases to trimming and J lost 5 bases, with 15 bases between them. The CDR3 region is CASSRVRVRNNEQFF. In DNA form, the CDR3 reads TGTGCCAGCAGCCGAGTCAGGGTACGGAACAATGAGCAGTTCTTC.

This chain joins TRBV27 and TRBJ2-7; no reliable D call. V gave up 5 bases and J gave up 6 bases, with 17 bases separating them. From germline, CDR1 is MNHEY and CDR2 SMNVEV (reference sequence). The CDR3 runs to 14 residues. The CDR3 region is CASSPGDLRLEQYF. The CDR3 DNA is TGTGCCAGCAGTCCGGGCGACCTGCGCCTCGAGCAGTACTTC.

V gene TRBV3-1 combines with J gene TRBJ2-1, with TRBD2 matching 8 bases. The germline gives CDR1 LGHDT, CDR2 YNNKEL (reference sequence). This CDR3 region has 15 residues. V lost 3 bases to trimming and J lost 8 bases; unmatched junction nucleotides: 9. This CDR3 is CASSHPGLGSDEQFF. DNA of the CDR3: TGTGCCAGCAGCCATCCGGGACTAGGTAGCGATGAGCAGTTCTTC.

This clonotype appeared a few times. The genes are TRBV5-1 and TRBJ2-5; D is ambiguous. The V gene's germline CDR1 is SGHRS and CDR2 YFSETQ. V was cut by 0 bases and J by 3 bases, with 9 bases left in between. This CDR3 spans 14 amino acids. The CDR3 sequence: CASSLDPNKETQYF. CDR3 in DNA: TGCGCCAGCAGCTTGGACCCTAACAAAGAGACCCAGTACTTC. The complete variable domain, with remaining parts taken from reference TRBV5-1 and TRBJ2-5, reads KAGVTQTPRYLIKTRGQQVTLSCSPISGHRSVSWYQQTPGQGLQFLFEYFSETQRNKGNFPGRFSGRQFSNSRSEMNVSTLELGDSALYLCASSLDPNKETQYFGPGTRLLVL.

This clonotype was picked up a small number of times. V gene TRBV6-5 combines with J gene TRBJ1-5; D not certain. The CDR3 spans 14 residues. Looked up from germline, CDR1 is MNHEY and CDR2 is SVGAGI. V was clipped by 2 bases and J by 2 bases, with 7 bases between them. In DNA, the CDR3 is TGTGCCAGCAGTTACGGGGTCGGCAATCAGCCCCAGCATTTT. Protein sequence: CASSYGVGNQPQHF.

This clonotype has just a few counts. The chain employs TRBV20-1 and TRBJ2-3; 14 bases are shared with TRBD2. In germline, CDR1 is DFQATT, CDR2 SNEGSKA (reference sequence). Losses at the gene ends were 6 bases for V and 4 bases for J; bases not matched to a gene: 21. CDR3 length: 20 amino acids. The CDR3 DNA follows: TGCAGTGCCTTCACTCGCCCGGGACTAGCGGGAGAGAGAGGGCCAGATACGCAGTATTTT. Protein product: CSAFTRPGLAGERGPDTQYF.

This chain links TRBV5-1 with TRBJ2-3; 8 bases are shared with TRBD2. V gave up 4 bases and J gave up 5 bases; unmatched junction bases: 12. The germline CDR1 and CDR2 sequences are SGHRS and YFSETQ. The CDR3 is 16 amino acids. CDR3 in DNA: TGCGCCAGCAGCCCCGCGGCCAGCGGGAGTAGAGATACGCAGTATTTT. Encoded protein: CASSPAASGSRDTQYF.

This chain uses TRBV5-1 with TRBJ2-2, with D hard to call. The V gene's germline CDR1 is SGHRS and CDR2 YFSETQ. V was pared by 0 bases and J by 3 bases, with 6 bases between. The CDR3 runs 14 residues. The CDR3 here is CASSLAADTGELFF. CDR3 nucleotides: TGCGCCAGCAGCTTGGCCGCGGACACCGGGGAGCTGTTTTTT.

The CDR3 here is CASSLAQVSSGQPQHF. The CDR3 region has the DNA TGTGCCAGCAGTTTAGCGCAGGTCTCATCGGGTCAGCCCCAGCATTTT. The genes are TRBV12-3 or TRBV12-4 and TRBJ1-5; D is unclear. This CDR3 contains 16 residues. The ends were cut back, 0 bases at V and 6 bases at J, with 15 bases in the middle.

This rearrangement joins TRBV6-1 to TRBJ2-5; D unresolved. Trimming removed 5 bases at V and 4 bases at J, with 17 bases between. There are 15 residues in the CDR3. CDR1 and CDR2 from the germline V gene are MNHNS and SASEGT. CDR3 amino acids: CASSLQTHPPETQYF. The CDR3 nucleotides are TGTGCCAGCAGTCTTCAGACACATCCACCAGAGACCCAGTACTTC.

The CDR3 DNA is TGTGCCAGCACCGTGGGGGGGGCAGATACGCAGTATTTT. As protein: CASTVGGADTQYF. V and J are TRBV21-1 and TRBJ2-3; the table names TRBD1, a call not compared with the DNA. TRBV21-1 is a pseudogene. This CDR3 has 13 amino acids.

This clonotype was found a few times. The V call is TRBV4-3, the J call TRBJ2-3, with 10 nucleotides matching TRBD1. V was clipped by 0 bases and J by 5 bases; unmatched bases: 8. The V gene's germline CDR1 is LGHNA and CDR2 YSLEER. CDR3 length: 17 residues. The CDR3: CASSQEIPGQGLDTQYF. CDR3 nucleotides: TGCGCCAGCAGCCAAGAGATCCCGGGACAGGGGTTAGATACGCAGTATTTT.

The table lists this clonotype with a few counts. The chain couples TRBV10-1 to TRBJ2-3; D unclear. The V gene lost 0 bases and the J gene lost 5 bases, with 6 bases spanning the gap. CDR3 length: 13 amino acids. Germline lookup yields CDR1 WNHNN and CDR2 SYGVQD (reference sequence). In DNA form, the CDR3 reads TGCGCCAGCAGTGAGTCGGTCCAAGATACGCAGTATTTT. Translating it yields CASSESVQDTQYF.

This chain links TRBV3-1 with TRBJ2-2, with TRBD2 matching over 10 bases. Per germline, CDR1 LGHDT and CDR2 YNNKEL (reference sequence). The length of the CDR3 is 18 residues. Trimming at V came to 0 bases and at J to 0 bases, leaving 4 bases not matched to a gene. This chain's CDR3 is CASSQDLGLAANTGELFF. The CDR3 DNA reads TGTGCCAGCAGCCAAGACCTCGGACTAGCGGCGAACACCGGGGAGCTGTTTTTT.

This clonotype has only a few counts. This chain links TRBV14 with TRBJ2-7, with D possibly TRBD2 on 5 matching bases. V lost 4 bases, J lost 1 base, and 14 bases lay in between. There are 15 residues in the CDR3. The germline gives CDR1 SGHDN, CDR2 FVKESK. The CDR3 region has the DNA TGTGCCAGCAGCCGTCTAGCTTTGGGGTCCTACGAGCAGTACTTC. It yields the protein CASSRLALGSYEQYF. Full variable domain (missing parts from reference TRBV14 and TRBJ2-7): EAGVTQFPSHSVIEKGQTVTLRCDPISGHDNLYWYRRVMGKEIKFLLHFVKESKQDESGMPNNRFLAERTGGTYSTLKVQPAELEDSGVYFCASSRLALGSYEQYFGPGTRLTVT.

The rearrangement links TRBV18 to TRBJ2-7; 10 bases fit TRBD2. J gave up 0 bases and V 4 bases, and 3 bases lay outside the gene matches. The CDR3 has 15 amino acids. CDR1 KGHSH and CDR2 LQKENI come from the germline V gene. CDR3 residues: CASSLGLANSYEQYF. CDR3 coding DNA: TGTGCCAGCTCACTGGGACTAGCGAACTCCTACGAGCAGTACTTC.

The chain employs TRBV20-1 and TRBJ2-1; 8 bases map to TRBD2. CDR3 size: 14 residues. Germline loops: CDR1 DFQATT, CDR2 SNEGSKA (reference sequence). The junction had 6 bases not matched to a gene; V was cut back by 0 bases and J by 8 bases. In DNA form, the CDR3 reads TGCAGTGCTAGAGAGACTAGCGTGAGCGATGAGCAGTTCTTC. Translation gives CSARETSVSDEQFF.